The sequence of this T cell receptor (beta chain) was determined in a study of shared clonotypes between healthy human individuals. Overall study: A few men and a couple of women, aged 18 to 49, were donors.

Terminally differentiated effector memory CD45RA+ cells were left out of the naive CD8 fraction, which was CD45RO-negative and positively selected for CCR7. The repertoire was sequenced with immunoSEQ multiplex PCR; TCRdb's copy has only in-frame clones and lacks some. The sample has about 2 million clones, approximately 94% seen once. The CDR3 sequence is 15 residues long. Trimming pared 1 base from V and 1 base from J, leaving 8 bases between. Germline V CDR1 and CDR2: MGHRA, YSYEKL. This chain links TRBV4-1 with TRBJ1-3; D is undetermined. This clonotype originated in a man younger than 30 in good health. Specimen: naive CD8+ T cells sorted from blood. The CDR3 DNA reads as TGCGCCAGCAGCCAAGTTAGGGATTCTGGAAACACCATATATTTT. Residues: CASSQVRDSGNTIYF.